These 2 T cell receptor beta chains share one sample of origin, sequenced in a study of blood T cell repertoires in COVID-19. The assay was immunoSEQ multiplex PCR, and TCRdb's table has in-frame clones only and misses some. The table has 70,000 to 85,000 clones, approximately 78% seen once. Sequencing used peripheral blood. These TCRs come from a man in his sixties with acute or convalescent COVID-19.

The chain couples TRBV7-9 to TRBJ2-3; TRBD1 aligns across 7 bases. The CDR3 extends over 15 amino acids. V lost 5 bases and J lost 4; bases outside the gene matches: 9. CDR1 and CDR2 from the germline V gene are SEHNR and FQNEAQ (reference sequence). The CDR3 DNA reads TGTGCCAGCAGCGGCGACAGGGATGTCTCAGATACGCAGTATTTT. Its translation is CASSGDRDVSDTQYF.

This sequence joins TRBV13 and TRBJ2-3; 9 nucleotides match TRBD2. This CDR3 spans 15 amino acids. V was pared by 3 bases and J by 2 bases, with 3 bases of the junction left unmatched. In germline, CDR1 is PRHDT, CDR2 FYEKMQ (reference sequence). The CDR3 DNA reads TGTGCCAGCAGCTTGGCTAGCGGGATCACAGATACGCAGTATTTT. Translating it yields CASSLASGITDTQYF.